The 19 T cell receptor beta chains reported below all come from one sample, sequenced in a study of identical twins. Each CDR3 protein is one row after TCRdb ran MiXCR on the 5' RACE reads. Seen here are fewer than 250,000 distinct CDR3 sequences, about a sixth observed once, and the top ten hold 35% to 45%. Another study also made use of these data, one on T cells expressing NK-cell markers.

Sequenced input: CD8+ T cells sorted from blood. The receptors come from a woman under 30 in good health.

The chain is built from TRBV7-2 and TRBJ2-1; 8 positions match TRBD2. The CDR3 spans 13 residues. With 5 bases clipped from V and 7 bases from J, the junction kept 4 bases outside the gene matches. CDR1 is SGHTA, CDR2 FQGNSA, per germline. CDR3 region: CASSVGGANEQFF. DNA for the CDR3: TGTGCCAGCAGCGTCGGGGGGGCGAATGAGCAGTTCTTC.

There are many counts of this clonotype. The chain couples TRBV5-1 to TRBJ2-5; D unresolved. The CDR3 extends over 15 amino acids. The ends were cut back, 0 bases at V and 3 bases at J, with 12 bases in the middle. Germline CDR1 SGHRS, CDR2 YFSETQ. In DNA, the CDR3 is TGCGCCAGCAGCTTGGAAGGGTTGACGGAAGAGACCCAGTACTTC. It translates to CASSLEGLTEETQYF. Complete variable domain (other parts from reference TRBV5-1 and TRBJ2-5): KAGVTQTPRYLIKTRGQQVTLSCSPISGHRSVSWYQQTPGQGLQFLFEYFSETQRNKGNFPGRFSGRQFSNSRSEMNVSTLELGDSALYLCASSLEGLTEETQYFGPGTRLLVL.

The rearrangement uses TRBV7-9 and TRBJ2-1; D gene ambiguous. V lost 1 base, J lost 4 bases, and 8 bases lay in between. Germline CDR1 reads SEHNR; CDR2 reads FQNEAQ (reference sequence). The CDR3 loop spans 14 amino acids. The DNA for the CDR3 is TGTGCCAGCAGCTTAGGTACAGAGTACAATGAGCAGTTCTTC. This translates into CASSLGTEYNEQFF.

This clonotype was counted a few times. The chain links TRBV29-1 to TRBJ2-3, with 8 positions matching TRBD2. The CDR3 length is 14 residues. V lost 3 bases and J lost 6; bases outside the gene matches: 8. The germline gives CDR1 SQVTM, CDR2 ANQGSEA. This CDR3 reads CSVDGRAEWDTQYF. In nucleotides, the CDR3 is TGCAGCGTTGACGGGAGGGCGGAATGGGATACGCAGTATTTT.

Comments on this clonotype: Compared with germline, one end of the junction differs, possibly owing to a read error. V gene TRBV7-7 combines with J gene TRBJ2-5; unclear D gene. Germline CDR1 is SSHAT and CDR2 is FNYEAQ (reference sequence). This CDR3 has 15 amino acids. DNA of the CDR3: TGTGCTAGCAGCTTAACCACAGTCGAAGGAGAGACCCAGTACTTC. Encoded protein: CASSLTTVEGETQYF.

This clonotype was recorded at least ten times. The chain has TRBV7-2 and TRBJ2-1; D is unclear. Trimming removed 2 bases at V and 9 bases at J, with 17 bases between. The CDR3 runs 15 residues. The germline V gene encodes CDR1 SGHTA and CDR2 FQGNSA. Here the CDR3 DNA reads TGTGCCAGCAGCTTATGGTTACAAGGTGGGATTGAGCAGTTCTTC. Translated, it gives CASSLWLQGGIEQFF.

This clonotype was counted a few times. J is TRBJ2-1 and V is TRBV2; D possibly corresponds to TRBD2 (6 bases). The V and J ends lost 8 bases and 4 bases respectively, with 18 bases between them. In germline, CDR1 is SNHLY, CDR2 FYNNEI. The CDR3 contains 15 residues. This CDR3 reads CASQDQRRGYNEQFF. In DNA, the CDR3 is TGTGCCAGCCAAGATCAGAGGCGGGGTTACAATGAGCAGTTCTTC.

The chain employs TRBV15 and TRBJ2-5; TRBD2 matches at 9 bases. Germline V gene sequence: CDR1 LNHNV, CDR2 YYDKDF (reference sequence). The CDR3 sequence is 16 residues long. The DNA of the CDR3 is TGTGTTACCAGCAGAGATAGGGGCGGGGGGGATGAGACCCAGTACTTC. Translation gives CVTSRDRGGGDETQYF.

V is TRBV28 and J is TRBJ2-1, with 11 bases fitting TRBD2. CDR1 MDHEN and CDR2 SYDVKM come from the germline V gene. The V and J ends lost 3 bases and 10 bases, in that order; junction bases with no gene match: 8. This CDR3 has 15 residues. CDR3 amino acids: CASSLLAGGPEEQFF. Written as DNA, the CDR3 is TGTGCCAGCAGTTTGCTAGCGGGGGGACCTGAGGAGCAGTTCTTC.

This clonotype came up a few times. This chain connects TRBV7-8 to TRBJ2-7; 9 bases are shared with TRBD2. Germline values: CDR1 SGHVS, CDR2 FQNEAQ. The trim removed 5 bases at V and 3 bases at J, leaving 20 bases unmatched. CDR3 length equals 19 residues. CDR3 residues: CASSPLTSGSFATNYEQYF. CDR3 bases: TGTGCCAGCAGCCCACTGACTAGCGGCTCCTTCGCCACAAACTACGAGCAGTACTTC.

The table lists this clonotype with a few counts. The chain uses TRBV12-3 or TRBV12-4 and TRBJ2-5; 12 bases agree with TRBD2. This CDR3 has 14 residues. J was trimmed by 6 bases and V by 4 bases; bases with no gene match: 3. CDR3 sequence (DNA): TGTGCCAGCAGTTCGGGACTAGCGGGCCAGACCCAGTACTTC. It is translated as CASSSGLAGQTQYF.

V is TRBV30 and J is TRBJ2-7, with D maybe TRBD2 (7 bases). Looked up from germline, CDR1 is GTSNPN and CDR2 is SVGIG (reference sequence). The CDR3 totals 11 residues. V gave up 4 bases and J gave up 6 bases, with 10 bases separating them. The CDR3 sequence: CAWMGGAEQYF. The DNA of the CDR3 is TGTGCCTGGATGGGGGGGGCCGAGCAGTACTTC.

This clonotype showed up just a few times. The V gene is TRBV27, the J gene TRBJ2-2; a weak D match, TRBD1 (7 bases). Germline V gives CDR1 MNHEY, CDR2 SMNVEV (reference sequence). The V gene lost 0 bases and the J gene lost 3 bases, with 17 bases spanning the gap. This CDR3 comprises 18 residues. In nucleotides, the CDR3 is TGTGCCAGCAGTTTATCGGGCAGGGGGGTGAGGTACACCGGGGAGCTGTTTTTT. It encodes CASSLSGRGVRYTGELFF.

The rearrangement joins TRBV19 to TRBJ2-1; D is uncertain. V gave up 3 bases and J gave up 5 bases, with 14 bases separating them. CDR1 is LNHDA and CDR2 is SQIVND in the germline V gene (reference sequence). This CDR3 region has 15 residues. For the CDR3, the DNA is TGTGCCAGTAGTATTAGGGTTCAGCCCCACAATGAGCAGTTCTTC. This encodes CASSIRVQPHNEQFF.

The V gene is TRBV7-7, the J gene TRBJ2-1; 15 positions agree with TRBD2. Per the germline V gene, CDR1 is SSHAT and CDR2 is FNYEAQ (reference sequence). V shed 5 bases, J shed 7 bases, and the junction held 3 bases outside the gene matches. This CDR3 comprises 15 residues. The CDR3 here is CASSMGLAGGNEQFF. The CDR3 nucleotides are TGTGCCAGCAGCATGGGACTAGCGGGAGGAAATGAGCAGTTCTTC.

This clonotype appeared many times. V and J are TRBV12-3 or TRBV12-4 and TRBJ1-1; perhaps TRBD1 as D (5 bases). Trimming cost V 7 bases and J 7 bases, with 10 bases left between them. This CDR3 is 11 amino acids long. Here the CDR3 reads CASTPGSEAFF. In nucleotides, the CDR3 is TGTGCCAGCACCCCAGGGAGTGAAGCTTTCTTT.

This clonotype was counted only a few times. The rearrangement joins TRBV29-1 to TRBJ2-6, with unresolved D. Trimming removed 1 base at V and 2 bases at J, with 3 bases between. The CDR3 covers 13 residues. Germline V lookup: CDR1 SQVTM, CDR2 ANQGSEA. CDR3 sequence: CSVEGTGANVLTF. The DNA of the CDR3 is TGCAGCGTTGAAGGGACTGGGGCCAACGTCCTGACTTTC.

V is TRBV7-9 and J is TRBJ1-5; D not certain. V dropped 5 bases and J dropped 9 bases, with 14 bases sitting between them. This CDR3 is 13 amino acids long. CDR1 and CDR2 from the germline V gene are SEHNR and FQNEAQ (reference sequence). The CDR3 spells CASSPAGSRPQHF. The CDR3 DNA reads as TGTGCCAGCAGCCCCGCTGGGAGCCGGCCCCAGCATTTT. Drawing the rest from reference TRBV7-9 and TRBJ1-5, the complete variable domain is DTGVSQNPRHKITKRGQNVTFRCDPISEHNRLYWYRQTLGQGPEFLTYFQNEAQLEKSRLLSDRFSAERPKGSFSTLEIQRTEQGDSAMYLCASSPAGSRPQHFGDGTRLSIL.

The chain couples TRBV20-1 to TRBJ2-2; perhaps TRBD1 as D (6 bases). The length of the CDR3 is 11 residues. Germline V gives CDR1 DFQATT, CDR2 SNEGSKA (reference sequence). The CDR3 loop reads CGTPLGGELFF. CDR3 nucleotides: TGCGGGACACCCTTAGGGGGGGAGCTGTTTTTT.